The 2 T cell receptor beta chains presented below share a single source sample, sequenced in a study of monozygotic twins with inflammatory bowel disease. No DNA is given; TCRdb re-called the 5' RACE reads and lists each CDR3 protein once. This table lists approximately 160,000 distinct CDR3 sequences. The sample comprised blood. These receptors originate from a human donor with ulcerative colitis or Crohn's disease, or a healthy co-twin of an affected twin (not recorded which).

The chain combines TRBV5-1 with TRBJ2-3. This CDR3 spans 12 amino acids. Germline V gene lookup returns CDR1 SGHRS and CDR2 YFSETQ. The CDR3 sequence is CASSLAGDTQYF.

This chain uses TRBV7-2 with TRBJ2-3. The CDR3 length is 15 residues. Germline-derived CDR1 and CDR2 are SGHTA and FQGNSA. The CDR3 region is CASSPVSHSTDTQYF.